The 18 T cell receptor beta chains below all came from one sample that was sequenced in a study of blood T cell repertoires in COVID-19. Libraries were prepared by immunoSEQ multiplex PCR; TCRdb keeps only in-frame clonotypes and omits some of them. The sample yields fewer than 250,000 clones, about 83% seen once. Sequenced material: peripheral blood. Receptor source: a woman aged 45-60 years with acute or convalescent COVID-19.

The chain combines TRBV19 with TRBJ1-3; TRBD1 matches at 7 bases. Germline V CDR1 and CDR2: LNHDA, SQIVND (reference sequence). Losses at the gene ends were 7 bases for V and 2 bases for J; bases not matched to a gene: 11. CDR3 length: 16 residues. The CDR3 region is CASMHPRQGAGNTIYF. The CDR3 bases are TGTGCCAGTATGCACCCTAGACAGGGTGCTGGAAACACCATATATTTT.

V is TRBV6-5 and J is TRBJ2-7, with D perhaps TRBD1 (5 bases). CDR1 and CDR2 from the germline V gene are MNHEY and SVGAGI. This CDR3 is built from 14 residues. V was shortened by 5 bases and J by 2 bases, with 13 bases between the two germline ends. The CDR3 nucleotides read TGTGCCAGCAGTAACCCCACGACAGCCTACGAGCAGTACTTC. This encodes CASSNPTTAYEQYF.

CDR3 protein: CASSPDRVSPQHF. The DNA for the CDR3 is TGTGCCAGCAGCCCCGACAGGGTGTCGCCCCAGCATTTT. J is TRBJ1-5 and V is TRBV28, with 7 nucleotides matching TRBD1. The CDR3 consists of 13 residues. J was trimmed by 9 bases and V by 6 bases; bases with no gene match: 8. Germline CDR1 reads MDHEN; CDR2 reads SYDVKM.

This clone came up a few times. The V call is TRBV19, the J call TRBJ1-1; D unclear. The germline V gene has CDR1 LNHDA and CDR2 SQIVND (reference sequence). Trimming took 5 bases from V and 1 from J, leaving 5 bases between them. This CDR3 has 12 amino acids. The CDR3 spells CASSEGNTEAFF. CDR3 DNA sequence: TGTGCCAGTAGTGAGGGGAACACTGAAGCTTTCTTT.

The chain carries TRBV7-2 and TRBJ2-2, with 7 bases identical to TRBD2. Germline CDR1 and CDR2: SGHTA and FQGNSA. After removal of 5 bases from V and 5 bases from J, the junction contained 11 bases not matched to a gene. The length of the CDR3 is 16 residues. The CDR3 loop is CASSTRLALETGELFF. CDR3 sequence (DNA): TGTGCCAGCAGCACCCGACTAGCTCTGGAGACCGGGGAGCTGTTTTTT.

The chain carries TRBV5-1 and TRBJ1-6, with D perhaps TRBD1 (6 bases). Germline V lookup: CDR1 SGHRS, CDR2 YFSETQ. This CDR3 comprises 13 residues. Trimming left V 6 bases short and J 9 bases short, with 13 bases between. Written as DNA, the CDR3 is TGCGCCAGCAAGGTCAGGGGAGCTTCACCCCTCCACTTT. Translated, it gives CASKVRGASPLHF.

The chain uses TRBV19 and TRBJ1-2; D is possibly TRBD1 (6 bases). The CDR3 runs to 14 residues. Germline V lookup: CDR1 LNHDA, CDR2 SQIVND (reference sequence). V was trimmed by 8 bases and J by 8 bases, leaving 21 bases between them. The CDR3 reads CASFRDIDGLGYTF. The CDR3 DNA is TGTGCCAGTTTCCGGGACATCGACGGGTTAGGCTACACCTTC.

The CDR3 sequence is CATSGPSERGANVLTF. Here the CDR3 DNA reads TGTGCCACCAGTGGTCCGTCCGAGAGGGGGGCCAACGTCCTGACTTTC. The chain joins TRBV24-1 to TRBJ2-6; D is unresolved. CDR1 KGHDR and CDR2 SFDVKD come from the germline V gene. V lost 5 bases, J lost 4 bases, and 14 bases lay in between. The CDR3 contains 16 residues.

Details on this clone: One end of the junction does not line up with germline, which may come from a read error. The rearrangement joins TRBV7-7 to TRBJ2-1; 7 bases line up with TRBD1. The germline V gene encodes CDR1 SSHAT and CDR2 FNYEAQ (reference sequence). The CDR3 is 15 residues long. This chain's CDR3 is CASSLSLDRVAEQFF. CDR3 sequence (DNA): TGTGCTAGCAGCTTATCCCTCGACAGGGTCGCTGAGCAGTTCTTC.

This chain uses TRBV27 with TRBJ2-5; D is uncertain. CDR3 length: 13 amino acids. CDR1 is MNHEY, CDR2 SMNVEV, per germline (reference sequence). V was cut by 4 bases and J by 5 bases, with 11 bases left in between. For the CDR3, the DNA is TGTGCCAGCAGTTGGTCAAACGGGGAGACCCAGTACTTC. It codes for CASSWSNGETQYF.

DNA of the CDR3: TGTGCCAGTAGTATGATGGGGACAGGGTCCTACAATGAGCAGTTCTTC. Encoded protein: CASSMMGTGSYNEQFF. The chain carries TRBV19 and TRBJ2-1; 9 nucleotides line up with TRBD1. The V segment lost 3 bases and the J segment 1 base; nucleotides outside the gene matches: 4. Germline values: CDR1 LNHDA, CDR2 SQIVND (reference sequence). CDR3 length equals 16 residues. Variable domain in full (rest from reference TRBV19 and TRBJ2-1): DGGITQSPKYLFRKEGQNVTLSCEQNLNHDAMYWYRQDPGQGLRLIYYSQIVNDFQKGDIAEGYSVSREKKESFPLTVTSAQKNPTAFYLCASSMMGTGSYNEQFFGPGTRLTVL.

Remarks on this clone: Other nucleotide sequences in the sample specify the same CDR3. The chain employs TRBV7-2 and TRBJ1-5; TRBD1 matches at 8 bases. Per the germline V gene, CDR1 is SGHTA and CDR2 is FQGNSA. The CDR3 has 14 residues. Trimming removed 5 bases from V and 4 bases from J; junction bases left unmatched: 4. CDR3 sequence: CASSLTGGNQPQHF. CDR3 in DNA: TGTGCCAGCAGCCTAACAGGGGGGAATCAGCCCCAGCATTTT.

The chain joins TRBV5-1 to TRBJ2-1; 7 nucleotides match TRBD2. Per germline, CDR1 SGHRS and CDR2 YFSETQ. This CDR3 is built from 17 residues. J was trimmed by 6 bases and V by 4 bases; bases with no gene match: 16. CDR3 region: CASSPGPGLEGGNEQFF. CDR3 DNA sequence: TGCGCCAGCAGCCCGGGCCCAGGACTAGAAGGAGGCAATGAGCAGTTCTTC.

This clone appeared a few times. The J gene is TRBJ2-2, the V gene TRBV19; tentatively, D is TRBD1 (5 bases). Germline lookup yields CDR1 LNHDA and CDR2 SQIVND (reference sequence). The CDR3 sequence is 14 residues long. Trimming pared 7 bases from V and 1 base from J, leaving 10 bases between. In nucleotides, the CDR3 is TGTGCCAGTAAGCGAGACAGGAACACCGGGGAGCTGTTTTTT. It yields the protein CASKRDRNTGELFF.

In DNA form, the CDR3 reads TGTGCCAGCAGTGAGCAGAATTCACCCCTCCACTTT. Protein sequence: CASSEQNSPLHF. This chain uses TRBV25-1 with TRBJ1-6, with D unclear. The CDR3 is 12 residues long. V lost 3 bases, J lost 7 bases, and 4 bases lay in between. The V gene's germline CDR1 is MGHDK and CDR2 SYGVNS. Drawing the rest from reference TRBV25-1 and TRBJ1-6, the complete variable domain is EADIYQTPRYLVIGTGKKITLECSQTMGHDKMYWYQQDPGMELHLIHYSYGVNSTEKGDLSSESTVSRIRTEHFPLTLESARPSHTSQYLCASSEQNSPLHFGNGTRLTVT.

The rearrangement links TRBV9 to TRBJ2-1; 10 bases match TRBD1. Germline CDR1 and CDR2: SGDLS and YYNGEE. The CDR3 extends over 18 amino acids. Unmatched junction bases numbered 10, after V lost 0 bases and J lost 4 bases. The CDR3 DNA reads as TGTGCCAGCAGCGTAGGGAGGGGAGGGACAGGGGAGTACAATGAGCAGTTCTTC. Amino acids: CASSVGRGGTGEYNEQFF.

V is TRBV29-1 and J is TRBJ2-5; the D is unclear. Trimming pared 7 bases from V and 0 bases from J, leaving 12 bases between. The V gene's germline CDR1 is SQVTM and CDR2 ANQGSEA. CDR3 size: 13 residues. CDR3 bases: TGCAGCGCCGGCGGCAGTTACCAAGAGACCCAGTACTTC. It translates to CSAGGSYQETQYF.

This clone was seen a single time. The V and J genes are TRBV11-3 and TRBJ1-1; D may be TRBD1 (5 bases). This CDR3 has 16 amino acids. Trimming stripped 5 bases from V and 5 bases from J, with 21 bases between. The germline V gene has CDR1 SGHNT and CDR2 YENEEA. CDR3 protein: CASSPLRHRQGTEAFF. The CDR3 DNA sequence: TGTGCCAGCAGCCCACTTAGGCATAGGCAGGGAACTGAAGCTTTCTTT. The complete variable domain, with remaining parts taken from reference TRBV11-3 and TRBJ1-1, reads EAGVVQSPRYKIIEKKQPVAFWCNPISGHNTLYWYLQNLGQGPELLIRYENEEAVDDSQLPKDRFSAERLKGVDSTLKIQPAELGDSAVYLCASSPLRHRQGTEAFFGQGTRLTVV.